A single sample is the source of the 11 T cell receptor beta chains below, sequenced in a study of vaccination and CD4 T cells after COVID-19. Sequencing of cultured CD4+ T cell DNA used the Oncomine TCR Beta short-read assay. TCRdb passed the PCR reads through MiXCR, listing each CDR3 protein once. This table has several thousand distinct CDR3 sequences, around 24% appearing once. These receptors' antigens are unknown. Treatment noted: roughly ten-day PBMC culture with coronavirus spike peptide pools or control peptides (ViraFEST assay). Gathering of the CD4+ T cells, from the unexposed donor, took place before the COVID-19 pandemic (2011-2018). The specimen sequenced was CD4+ T cells from blood, cultured in vitro. All receptors come from a human donor in good health.

This chain uses TRBV4-1 with TRBJ1-1; maybe TRBD1 (5 bases). Germline CDR1 is MGHRA and CDR2 is YSYEKL. V was shortened by 0 bases and J by 6 bases, with 14 bases between the two germline ends. This CDR3 has 15 residues. The CDR3 protein is CASSQEAFPGPEAFF. In DNA form, the CDR3 reads TGCGCCAGCAGCCAAGAAGCTTTCCCGGGGCCTGAAGCTTTCTTT.

The gene calls are TRBV5-1 and TRBJ2-2, with D maybe TRBD1 (5 bases). Germline CDR1 and CDR2: SGHRS and YFSETQ. Trimming took off 1 base at V and 6 bases at J, with 13 bases between the two ends. The CDR3 totals 15 residues. The CDR3, as DNA: TGCGCCAGCAGCTTGTCCGCAGGGTGGTCCGGGGAGCTGTTTTTT. It codes for CASSLSAGWSGELFF.

The V call is TRBV7-9, the J call TRBJ2-1, with 7 bases aligning to TRBD2. Germline-derived CDR1 and CDR2 are SEHNR and FQNEAQ (reference sequence). With V trimmed by 0 bases and J by 3 bases, 5 bases remained unmatched. This CDR3 has 16 residues. CDR3 residues: CASSLASGRFYNEQFF. In DNA, the CDR3 is TGTGCCAGCAGCTTAGCTTCCGGGAGGTTCTACAATGAGCAGTTCTTC.

CDR3 bases: TGTGCTAGTGGTTTGGGCACGAACACTGAAGCTTTCTTT. Protein product: CASGLGTNTEAFF. The chain combines TRBV12-5 with TRBJ1-1; no clear D gene. Germline assignment: CDR1 LGHNT and CDR2 FRNRAP. The CDR3 extends over 13 amino acids. V lost 1 base, J lost 1 base, and 4 bases lay in between.

CDR3 region: CASSNQGFGQPQHF. The CDR3 region has the DNA TGTGCCAGCAGCAATCAGGGGTTTGGGCAGCCCCAGCATTTT. This chain uses TRBV5-5 with TRBJ1-5, with D possibly being TRBD1 (6 bases). CDR3 length equals 14 residues. V lost 4 bases, J lost 7 bases, and 15 bases lay in between. Germline CDR1 and CDR2: SGHKS and YYEKEE (reference sequence).

This clonotype was observed a handful of times. The chain combines TRBV7-3 with TRBJ1-1, with D perhaps matching TRBD1 (5 bases). Trimming left V 4 bases short and J 10 bases short, with 16 bases between. This CDR3 is built from 13 residues. Germline V lookup: CDR1 SGHTA, CDR2 FQGTGA. The CDR3 loop is CASSSSIGVGAFF. DNA of the CDR3: TGTGCCAGCAGCTCATCGATAGGGGTCGGAGCTTTCTTT.

V is TRBV12-3 or TRBV12-4 and J is TRBJ2-5, with unresolved D. The CDR3 consists of 13 residues. Trimming removed 7 bases from V and 5 bases from J, with 14 bases in between. CDR3 sequence (DNA): TGTGCCAGCACCCCCCGAAATGGGGAGACCCAGTACTTC. It translates to CASTPRNGETQYF.

This clonotype was counted between two and nine times. The V gene is TRBV20-1, the J gene TRBJ2-3; D gene uncertain. V gave up 0 bases and J gave up 1 base, with 11 bases separating them. The V gene's germline CDR1 is DFQATT and CDR2 SNEGSKA (reference sequence). This CDR3 region has 15 residues. CDR3 region: CSARDRLGRTDTQYF. Written as DNA, the CDR3 is TGCAGTGCTAGAGACAGACTGGGTCGCACAGATACGCAGTATTTT.

This clonotype came up a few times. The chain employs TRBV24-1 and TRBJ2-3; 7 bases are shared with TRBD2. Germline-derived CDR1 and CDR2 are KGHDR and SFDVKD. V gave up 4 bases and J gave up 2 bases; unmatched junction bases: 5. The CDR3 sequence is 15 residues long. CDR3: CATSDPSGTTDTQYF. The CDR3 bases are TGTGCCACCAGTGACCCGAGCGGGACCACAGATACGCAGTATTTT.

This chain links TRBV7-2 with TRBJ2-3, with TRBD1 as a possible D gene (5 bases). Germline CDR1 SGHTA, CDR2 FQGNSA. The V end was cut by 1 base, the J end by 4 bases, with 12 bases between. This CDR3 is built from 15 residues. Here the CDR3 reads CASSLEGSFPDTQYF. The CDR3 nucleotides read TGTGCCAGCAGCTTAGAGGGGTCCTTCCCAGATACGCAGTATTTT.

The chain carries TRBV7-8 and TRBJ2-7; no clear D gene. Germline CDR1 SGHVS, CDR2 FQNEAQ. The V gene lost 0 bases and the J gene lost 4 bases, with 7 bases spanning the gap. The CDR3 runs to 13 residues. The CDR3 DNA is TGTGCCAGCAGCTTAGCGGAGATTTACGAGCAGTACTTC. This codes for CASSLAEIYEQYF.